This TCR beta chain is from a study of beta chain features in type 1 diabetes. At the level of the study: Researchers looked at fewer than 110 million sorted cells across all samples.

The study reverse transcribed the entire isolated RNA, so it sequenced expressed TCRB transcripts. Repertoires were generated with immunoSEQ multiplex PCR, while TCRdb's copy carries only in-frame clones and drops some. The sample gives hundreds of thousands of clones, 11% of which show up once; around 0.015% is in the top ten. The CDR3 runs to 14 residues. Trimming left V 5 bases short and J 2 bases short, with 13 bases between. The V gene's germline CDR1 is MNHNY and CDR2 SVGAGI (reference sequence). The specimen was naive CD4+ T cells from blood. The TCR originated in a young woman in good health. The rearrangement links TRBV6-6 to TRBJ2-7; possible D gene TRBD1, 6 bases. CDR3 DNA sequence: TGTGCCAGCAGTATCCAACAGGGACCCTACGAGCAGTACTTC. Protein sequence: CASSIQQGPYEQYF.